This passage covers 21 T cell receptor beta chains from one sample sequenced in a study of CD8 T cells in ankylosing spondylitis. Findings of the study overall: In ankylosing spondylitis blood, a motif of roughly 8 highly homologous TCR beta variants appeared characteristic.

No cognate antigen is known for these TCRs. TCRdb reprocessed the 5' RACE reads via MiXCR and lists one record per CDR3 protein. Counted here are hundreds of thousands of distinct CDR3 sequences, around 11% occurring once; the ten biggest clones make up just over 0.5%. The sequenced sample was blood, either unsorted or a sorted T cell fraction (not recorded which). These TCRs come from a male donor with ankylosing spondylitis.

Only a few counts were recorded for this clonotype. The gene calls are TRBV7-9 and TRBJ1-1; D ambiguous. CDR3 length: 12 residues. CDR1 is SEHNR and CDR2 is FQNEAQ in the germline V gene (reference sequence). Trimming removed 5 bases from V and 3 bases from J, with 7 bases in between. CDR3: CASSIGHTEAFF. The CDR3, as DNA: TGTGCCAGCAGCATCGGACACACTGAAGCTTTCTTT.

This clonotype was detected only once. This chain joins TRBV6-2 or TRBV6-3 and TRBJ1-2, with D possibly being TRBD1 (5 bases). Germline V gives CDR1 MNHEY, CDR2 SVGEGT. This CDR3 region has 15 residues. V dropped 7 bases and J dropped 2 bases, with 17 bases sitting between them. The CDR3 region has the DNA TGTGCCAGCAAAACTACGGGACGCAGAAACTATGGCTACACCTTC. Translation: CASKTTGRRNYGYTF.

This chain joins TRBV4-3 and TRBJ1-1, with 7 positions matching TRBD1. The J segment lost 1 base and the V segment lost 3 bases, leaving 5 bases of the junction unmatched. In germline, CDR1 is LGHNA, CDR2 YSLEER. This CDR3 is built from 15 residues. CDR3 sequence reads: CASSQMEGANTEAFF. The CDR3 nucleotides are TGCGCCAGCAGCCAGATGGAGGGGGCGAACACTGAAGCTTTCTTT.

The rearrangement uses TRBV4-2 and TRBJ1-2; 10 positions match TRBD1. Germline values: CDR1 LGHNA, CDR2 YNFKEQ. The ends lost 2 bases at V and 3 bases at J; junction bases unmatched: 15. CDR3 length equals 19 residues. The CDR3 DNA is TGTGCCAGCAGCCAAATCCCGGGACAGGGGATATTAAGTGACTATGGCTACACCTTC. Protein product: CASSQIPGQGILSDYGYTF.

J is TRBJ1-6 and V is TRBV2; D may be TRBD1 (5 bases). The CDR3 covers 16 residues. V lost 5 bases to trimming and J lost 8 bases, with 19 bases between them. Per germline, CDR1 SNHLY and CDR2 FYNNEI. The CDR3 DNA follows: TGTGCCAGCAGTAGATTCCTCAGGGAAGGTGATTCACCCCTCCACTTT. Amino acids: CASSRFLREGDSPLHF.

The chain uses TRBV20-1 and TRBJ1-3; D is unclear. The CDR3 extends over 14 amino acids. V lost 6 bases, J lost 1 base, and 13 bases lay in between. Per the germline V gene, CDR1 is DFQATT and CDR2 is SNEGSKA (reference sequence). CDR3 sequence: CSAGALSSGNTIYF. Written as DNA, the CDR3 is TGCAGTGCCGGTGCGCTTTCATCTGGAAACACCATATATTTT.

There are a few counts of this clonotype. The rearrangement links TRBV6-5 to TRBJ1-3, with TRBD1 as a possible D gene (5 bases). The CDR3 runs 15 residues. The germline V gene encodes CDR1 MNHEY and CDR2 SVGAGI. Trimming pared 0 bases from V and 2 bases from J, leaving 8 bases between. CDR3: CASSYSGAAGNTIYF. The CDR3 nucleotides read TGTGCCAGCAGTTACTCAGGGGCAGCTGGAAACACCATATATTTT.

This clonotype showed up many times. The chain joins TRBV7-2 to TRBJ2-2, with D hard to call. Germline V gene data show CDR1 as SGHTA and CDR2 as FQGNSA. The CDR3 loop spans 16 amino acids. Trimming left V 1 base short and J 2 bases short, with 11 bases between. This CDR3 reads CASSLDGSLNTGELFF. CDR3 coding DNA: TGTGCCAGCAGCTTAGATGGCAGCTTAAACACCGGGGAGCTGTTTTTT.

In this sample, this clonotype turned up a few times. The rearrangement links TRBV6-5 to TRBJ1-4; TRBD1 might be the D (5 bases). There are 14 residues in the CDR3. The ends were cut back, 2 bases at V and 7 bases at J, with 11 bases in the middle. Germline CDR1 MNHEY, CDR2 SVGAGI. The CDR3 region is CASSYDRLREKLFF. The CDR3 DNA reads as TGTGCCAGCAGTTACGACAGATTACGTGAAAAACTGTTTTTT.

This clonotype was found many times. The chain carries TRBV29-1 and TRBJ2-6; D may match TRBD1 or TRBD2 (5 bases each). Germline V gene lookup returns CDR1 SQVTM and CDR2 ANQGSEA. V shed 0 bases and J shed 0 bases, with 12 bases lying between them. CDR3 length: 17 amino acids. CDR3 loop: CSVEERDGNSGANVLTF. The DNA for the CDR3 is TGCAGCGTTGAAGAACGGGACGGTAACTCTGGGGCCAACGTCCTGACTTTC.

The rearrangement joins TRBV7-2 to TRBJ2-6; D gene uncertain. This CDR3 comprises 15 residues. V shed 6 bases and J shed 2 bases, with 11 bases lying between them. The V gene's germline CDR1 is SGHTA and CDR2 FQGNSA. The CDR3 here is CASSFTWAGANVLTF. The CDR3 DNA is TGTGCCAGCAGTTTTACTTGGGCTGGGGCCAACGTCCTGACTTTC.

This rearrangement joins TRBV25-1 to TRBJ2-1; D is undetermined. V was pared by 5 bases and J by 6 bases, with 14 bases between. The CDR3 runs 14 residues. Germline V gene lookup returns CDR1 MGHDK and CDR2 SYGVNS. CDR3 sequence: CASSTVIPSNEQFF. CDR3 DNA sequence: TGTGCCAGCAGTACAGTCATCCCCAGCAATGAGCAGTTCTTC.

Many counts were recorded for this clonotype. J is TRBJ2-1 and V is TRBV20-1; TRBD2 matches 7 bases. V dropped 3 bases and J dropped 6; count of bases not matched to a gene: 5. The CDR3 extends over 13 amino acids. CDR1 DFQATT and CDR2 SNEGSKA come from the germline V gene (reference sequence). The DNA for the CDR3 is TGCAGTGCTAGGAGCGGGACTATCAATGAGCAGTTCTTC. It specifies CSARSGTINEQFF.

This clonotype was picked up many times. The rearrangement links TRBV6-1 to TRBJ2-1; TRBD2 agrees at 8 bases. J gave up 2 bases and V 6 bases, and 9 bases lay outside the gene matches. This CDR3 is 16 amino acids long. Germline loops: CDR1 MNHNS, CDR2 SASEGT. The CDR3 DNA follows: TGTGCCAGCAGGGGCCTTAGCGGGAACGCCTACAATGAGCAGTTCTTC. Protein sequence: CASRGLSGNAYNEQFF.

V and J are TRBV2 and TRBJ2-1, with a weak D call TRBD1 (6 bases). V dropped 5 bases and J dropped 9 bases, with 14 bases sitting between them. The germline CDR1 and CDR2 sequences are SNHLY and FYNNEI. The CDR3 is 13 residues long. In nucleotides, the CDR3 is TGTGCCAGCAGTCAAACAGGGTCCGGTGAGCAGTTCTTC. It translates to CASSQTGSGEQFF.

This clonotype was seen a handful of times. The V call is TRBV10-3, the J call TRBJ2-3; D uncertain. In germline, CDR1 is ENHRY, CDR2 SYGVKD. The CDR3 runs to 14 residues. Trimming took off 6 bases at V and 0 bases at J, with 10 bases between the two ends. DNA of the CDR3: TGTGCCATCAGAGCAGCCCCTAGCACAGATACGCAGTATTTT. Its translation: CAIRAAPSTDTQYF.

This chain joins TRBV4-1 and TRBJ2-1; TRBD2 aligns across 10 bases. This CDR3 comprises 16 residues. The V and J ends lost 4 bases and 4 bases, in that order; junction bases with no gene match: 7. Germline V CDR1 and CDR2: MGHRA, YSYEKL. The chain's CDR3 is CASSLLGLANYNEQFF. The CDR3 DNA sequence: TGCGCCAGCAGCCTCCTGGGACTAGCGAATTACAATGAGCAGTTCTTC.

Ten or more counts support this clonotype. V usage is TRBV24-1 and J usage is TRBJ1-2; no firm D call. Trimming shortened V by 4 bases and J by 4 bases, and 6 bases separated the two germline ends. The CDR3 is made up of 12 amino acids. In germline, CDR1 is KGHDR, CDR2 SFDVKD. The CDR3 DNA is TGTGCCACCAGTGAGGCAGGCTATGGCTACACCTTC. Translated, it gives CATSEAGYGYTF.

This clonotype was observed many times. This rearrangement joins TRBV10-3 to TRBJ2-3, with D possibly TRBD1 on 5 matching bases. The V and J ends lost 6 bases and 4 bases respectively, with 17 bases between them. The CDR3 totals 15 residues. Looked up from germline, CDR1 is ENHRY and CDR2 is SYGVKD. The CDR3 nucleotides are TGTGCCATCAGGGCAGGGCCTATCGGCTCAGATACGCAGTATTTT. Protein: CAIRAGPIGSDTQYF.

This chain joins TRBV6-1 and TRBJ1-5; TRBD1 matches 7 bases. J was trimmed by 2 bases and V by 6 bases; bases with no gene match: 7. Germline V gene lookup returns CDR1 MNHNS and CDR2 SASEGT. The CDR3 runs to 15 residues. In DNA form, the CDR3 reads TGTGCCAGCAGCACGACAGGGTTGCGCAATCAGCCCCAGCATTTT. This translates into CASSTTGLRNQPQHF.

This clonotype was picked up many times. CDR3 bases: TGTGCCAGCAGCGAAGGACTGGTTACGCAGTATTTT. It is translated as CASSEGLVTQYF. The chain employs TRBV3-1 and TRBJ2-3; possible D gene TRBD2, 5 bases. This CDR3 contains 12 residues. V gave up 5 bases and J gave up 8 bases, with 11 bases separating them. Germline V gene data show CDR1 as LGHDT and CDR2 as YNNKEL (reference sequence).